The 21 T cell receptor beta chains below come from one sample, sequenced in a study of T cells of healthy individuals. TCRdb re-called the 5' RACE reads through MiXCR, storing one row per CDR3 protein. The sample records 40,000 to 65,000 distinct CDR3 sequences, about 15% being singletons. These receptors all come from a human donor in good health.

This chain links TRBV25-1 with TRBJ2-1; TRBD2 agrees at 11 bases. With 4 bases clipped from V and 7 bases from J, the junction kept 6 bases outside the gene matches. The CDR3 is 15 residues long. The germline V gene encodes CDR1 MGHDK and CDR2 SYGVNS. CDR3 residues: CASSGELAGGNEQFF. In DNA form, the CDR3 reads TGTGCCAGCAGTGGGGAATTAGCGGGGGGGAATGAGCAGTTCTTC.

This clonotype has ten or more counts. The CDR3 region has the DNA TGCAGCGTTGAGGGCCTCTACAATGAGCAGTTCTTC. This sequence encodes CSVEGLYNEQFF. V usage is TRBV29-1 and J usage is TRBJ2-1; D is unresolved. The V end was cut by 3 bases, the J end by 3 bases, with 6 bases between. Germline values: CDR1 SQVTM, CDR2 ANQGSEA. The CDR3 consists of 12 residues.

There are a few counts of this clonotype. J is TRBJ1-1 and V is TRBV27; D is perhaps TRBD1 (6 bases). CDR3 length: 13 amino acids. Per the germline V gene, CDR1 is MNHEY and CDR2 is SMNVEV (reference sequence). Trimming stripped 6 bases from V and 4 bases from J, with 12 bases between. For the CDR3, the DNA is TGTGCCAGCAGCCAGGGGTTGATCACTGAAGCTTTCTTT. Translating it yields CASSQGLITEAFF.

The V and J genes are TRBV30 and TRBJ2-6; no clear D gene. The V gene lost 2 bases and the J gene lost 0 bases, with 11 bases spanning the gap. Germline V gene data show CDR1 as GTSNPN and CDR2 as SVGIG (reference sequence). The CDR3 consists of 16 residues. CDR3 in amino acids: CAWSPPRISGANVLTF. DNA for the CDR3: TGTGCCTGGAGTCCACCACGGATCTCTGGGGCCAACGTCCTGACTTTC.

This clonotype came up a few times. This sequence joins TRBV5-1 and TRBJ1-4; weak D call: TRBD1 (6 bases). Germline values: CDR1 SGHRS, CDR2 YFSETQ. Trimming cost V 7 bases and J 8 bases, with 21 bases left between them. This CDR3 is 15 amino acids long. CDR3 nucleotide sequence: TGCGCCAGCTGCACCGGGACATCCCGTTCGGAAAAACTGTTTTTT. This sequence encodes CASCTGTSRSEKLFF.

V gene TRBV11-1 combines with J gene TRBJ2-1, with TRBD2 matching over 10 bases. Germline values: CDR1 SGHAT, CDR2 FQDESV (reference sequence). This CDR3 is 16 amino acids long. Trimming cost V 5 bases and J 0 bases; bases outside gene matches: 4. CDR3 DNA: TGTGCCAGCAGCCCCACTAGCGGGAACTCCTACAATGAGCAGTTCTTC. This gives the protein CASSPTSGNSYNEQFF.

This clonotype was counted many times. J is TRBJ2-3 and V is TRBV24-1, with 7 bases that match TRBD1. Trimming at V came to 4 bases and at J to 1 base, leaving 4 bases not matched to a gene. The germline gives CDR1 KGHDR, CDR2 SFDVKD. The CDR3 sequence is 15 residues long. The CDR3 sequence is CATSEYGQGTDTQYF. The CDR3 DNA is TGTGCCACCAGTGAATACGGACAGGGCACAGATACGCAGTATTTT.

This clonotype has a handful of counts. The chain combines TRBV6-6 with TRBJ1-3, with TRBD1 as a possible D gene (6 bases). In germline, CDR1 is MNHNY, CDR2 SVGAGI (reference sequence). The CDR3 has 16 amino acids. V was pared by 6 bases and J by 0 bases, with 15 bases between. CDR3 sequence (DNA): TGTGCCAGCAGATACAACAGGGAAGCCTCTGGAAACACCATATATTTT. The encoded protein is CASRYNREASGNTIYF.

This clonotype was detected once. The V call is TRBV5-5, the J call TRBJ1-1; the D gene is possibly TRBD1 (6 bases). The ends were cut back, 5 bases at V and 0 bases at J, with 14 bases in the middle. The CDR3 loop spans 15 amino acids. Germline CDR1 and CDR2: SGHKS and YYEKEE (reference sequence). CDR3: CASRQTGGMNTEAFF. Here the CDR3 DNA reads TGTGCCAGCAGGCAGACAGGCGGCATGAACACTGAAGCTTTCTTT.

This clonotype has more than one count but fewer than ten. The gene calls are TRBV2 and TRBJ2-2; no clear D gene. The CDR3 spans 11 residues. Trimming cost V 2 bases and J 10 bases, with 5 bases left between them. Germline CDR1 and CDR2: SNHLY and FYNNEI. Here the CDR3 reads CASSELLELFF. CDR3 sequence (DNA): TGTGCCAGCAGTGAACTACTGGAGCTGTTTTTT. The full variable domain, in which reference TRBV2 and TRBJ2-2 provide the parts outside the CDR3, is EPEVTQTPSHQVTQMGQEVILRCVPISNHLYFYWYRQILGQKVEFLVSFYNNEISEKSEIFDDQFSVERPDGSNFTLKIRSTKLEDSAMYFCASSELLELFFGEGSRLTVL.

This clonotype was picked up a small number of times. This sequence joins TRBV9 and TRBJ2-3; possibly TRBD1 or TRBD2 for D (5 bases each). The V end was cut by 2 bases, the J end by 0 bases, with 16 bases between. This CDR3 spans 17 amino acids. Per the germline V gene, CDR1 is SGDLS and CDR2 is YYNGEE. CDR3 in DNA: TGTGCCAGCAGCGTGGGGGATGGGGCAGTTAGCACAGATACGCAGTATTTT. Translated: CASSVGDGAVSTDTQYF.

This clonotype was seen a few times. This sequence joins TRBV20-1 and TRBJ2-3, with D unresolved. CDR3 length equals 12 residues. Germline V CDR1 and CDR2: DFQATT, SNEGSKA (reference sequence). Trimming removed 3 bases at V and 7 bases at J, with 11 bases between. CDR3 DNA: TGCAGTGCTAGTCCCTGGGCCAATACGCAGTATTTT. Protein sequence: CSASPWANTQYF.

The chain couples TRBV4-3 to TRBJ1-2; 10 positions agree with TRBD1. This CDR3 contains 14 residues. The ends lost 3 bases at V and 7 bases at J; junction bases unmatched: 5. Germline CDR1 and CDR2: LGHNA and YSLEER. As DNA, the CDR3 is TGCGCCAGCAGCCAGGGACAGGGGAAGTTTGGCTACACCTTC. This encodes CASSQGQGKFGYTF.

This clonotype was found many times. CDR3 DNA sequence: TGTGCCACCGCGACAGGGTCGGAGACCCAGTACTTC. It encodes CATATGSETQYF. The chain links TRBV6-2 or TRBV6-3 to TRBJ2-5, with TRBD1 matching over 7 bases. V lost 10 bases and J lost 5; bases outside the gene matches: 7. This CDR3 is 12 amino acids long. Per the germline V gene, CDR1 is MNHEY and CDR2 is SVGEGT.

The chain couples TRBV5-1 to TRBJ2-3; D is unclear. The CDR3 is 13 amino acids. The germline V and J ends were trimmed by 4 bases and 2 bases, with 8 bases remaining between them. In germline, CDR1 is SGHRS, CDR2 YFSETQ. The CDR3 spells CASSGVLTDTQYF. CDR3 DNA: TGCGCCAGCAGCGGCGTCCTCACAGATACGCAGTATTTT.

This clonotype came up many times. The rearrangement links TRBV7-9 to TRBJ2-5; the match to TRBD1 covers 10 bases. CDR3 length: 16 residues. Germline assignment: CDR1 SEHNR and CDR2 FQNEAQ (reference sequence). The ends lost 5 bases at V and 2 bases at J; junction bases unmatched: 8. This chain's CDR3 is CASSRIRDRGQETQYF. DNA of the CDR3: TGTGCCAGCAGCCGAATCCGGGACAGGGGACAAGAGACCCAGTACTTC.

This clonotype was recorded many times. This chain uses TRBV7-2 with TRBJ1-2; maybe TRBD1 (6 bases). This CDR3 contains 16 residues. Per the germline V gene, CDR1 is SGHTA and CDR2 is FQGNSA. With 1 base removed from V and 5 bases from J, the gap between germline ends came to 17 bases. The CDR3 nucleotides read TGTGCCAGCAGCTTAGGGGGTGGGGGCACTCGGTATGGCTACACCTTC. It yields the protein CASSLGGGGTRYGYTF.

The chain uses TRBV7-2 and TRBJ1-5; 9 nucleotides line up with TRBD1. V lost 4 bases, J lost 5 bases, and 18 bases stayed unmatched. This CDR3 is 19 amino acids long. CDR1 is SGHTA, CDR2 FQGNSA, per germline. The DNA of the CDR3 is TGTGCCAGCAGCTCCCGTACCGGGACAGGGTCGGATCGAGATCAGCCCCAGCATTTT. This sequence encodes CASSSRTGTGSDRDQPQHF.

CDR3 region: CASSLAESPPQHF. The CDR3 nucleotides are TGTGCCAGCAGCTTAGCGGAAAGTCCGCCCCAGCATTTT. The rearrangement uses TRBV7-2 and TRBJ1-5; D call uncertain. Per the germline V gene, CDR1 is SGHTA and CDR2 is FQGNSA. This CDR3 region has 13 residues. Trimming shortened V by 0 bases and J by 9 bases, and 9 bases separated the two germline ends.

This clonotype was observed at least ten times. The CDR3 coding sequence is TGCGCCAGCAGCTTGGGGGGAGAGCAGTACTTC. It specifies CASSLGGEQYF. The chain has TRBV5-1 and TRBJ2-7; no clear D. The CDR3 is made up of 11 amino acids. Germline lookup yields CDR1 SGHRS and CDR2 YFSETQ. The V end was cut by 0 bases, the J end by 7 bases, with 5 bases between.

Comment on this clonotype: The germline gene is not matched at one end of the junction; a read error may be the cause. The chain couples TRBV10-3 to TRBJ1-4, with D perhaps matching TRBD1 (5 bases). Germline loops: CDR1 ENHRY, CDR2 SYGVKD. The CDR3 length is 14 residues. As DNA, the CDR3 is TGTGCCAGCAGTGCCGCCGGGGGGAGGGAAAAACTGTTTTTT. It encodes CASSAAGGREKLFF.